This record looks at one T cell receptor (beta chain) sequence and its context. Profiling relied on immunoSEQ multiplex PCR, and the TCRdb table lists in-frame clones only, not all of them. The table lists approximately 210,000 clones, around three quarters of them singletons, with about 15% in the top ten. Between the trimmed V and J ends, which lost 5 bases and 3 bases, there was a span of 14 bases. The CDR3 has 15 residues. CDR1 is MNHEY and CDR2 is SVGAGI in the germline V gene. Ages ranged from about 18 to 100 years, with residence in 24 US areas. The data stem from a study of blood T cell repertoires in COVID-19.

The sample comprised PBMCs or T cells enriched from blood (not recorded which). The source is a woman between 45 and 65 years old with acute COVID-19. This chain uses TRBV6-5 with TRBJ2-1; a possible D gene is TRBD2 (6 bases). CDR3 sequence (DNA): TGTGCCAGCAGTCTCGGGACTCCCGGCTACAATGAGCAGTTCTTC. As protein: CASSLGTPGYNEQFF.